This entry is about one T cell receptor (beta chain). The length of the CDR3 is 17 residues. CDR1 is SQVTM and CDR2 is ANQGSEA in the germline V gene. Trimming at V came to 0 bases and at J to 2 bases, leaving 5 bases not matched to a gene. The data stem from a study of shared clonotypes between healthy human individuals. Data came from immunoSEQ multiplex PCR; TCRdb stores just in-frame clones and leaves some out. The sample consists of a few million clones, approximately 93% of them appearing once. The chain carries TRBV29-1 and TRBJ2-3, with 13 bases that match TRBD2. Sequencing was carried out using naive CD4+ T cells from PBMCs. Noted subset: CD45RA+ positively selected. This TCR was recovered from a man aged 18 to 30 in good health. Some clones in this sample may be carry-over from other donors' samples. The CDR3 DNA reads TGCAGCGTTGAAGATATGGGACTAGCGGGATCCACAGATACGCAGTATTTT. Protein: CSVEDMGLAGSTDTQYF.